This is a list of T cell receptor beta chains from one sample in a study of T cell responses to AZD1222 COVID-19 vaccine. Sequencing used immunoSEQ multiplex PCR; TCRdb keeps in-frame clones, though not all of them. The data show approximately 190,000 clones, approximately 94% seen once. The sequencing used peripheral blood, collected 28 days after the second AZD1222 dose. The receptors were sampled from an adult who received the AZD1222 COVID-19 vaccine. CDR3s include the opening cysteine and the closing phenylalanine or tryptophan. A D gene is named only where the DNA matches it firmly. A clone size is listed for some rows: how often the clone was seen (once, few, many), or a class if it is expanded.

cdr3_length clone_size j_call d_call v_call cdr3_nt cdr3_aa
15 NA TRBJ1-1 NA TRBV5-1 TGCGCCAGCAGCAGGGCGGAGATGAGGAACACTGAAGCTTTCTTT CASSRAEMRNTEAFF
16 few TRBJ1-6 TRBD1 TRBV5-4 TGTGCCAGCAGCACGGACAGGGGTACCTATAATTCACCCCTCCACTTT CASSTDRGTYNSPLHF
15 NA TRBJ2-3 TRBD1 TRBV11-3 TGTGCCAGCAGCTTTGGGACAGGGGTAACAGATACGCAGTATTTT CASSFGTGVTDTQYF
15 NA TRBJ2-6 NA TRBV27 TGTGCCAGCAGACTACACGGCGCTGGGGCCAACGTCCTGACTTTC CASRLHGAGANVLTF
13 NA TRBJ1-1 NA TRBV12-3/TRBV12-4 TGTGCCAGCAGTACACAGGCTAGGTTGGGCGCTTTCTTT CASSTQARLGAFF
12 once TRBJ1-1 NA TRBV2 TGTGCCGGCCTCGAGGGGACTGTTGAAGCTTTCTTT CAGLEGTVEAFF
15 NA TRBJ2-1 TRBD2 TRBV3-1/TRBV3-2 TGTGCCAGCAGCCAAGGGGGACTCGCGGGGGGCGAACAGTTCTTC CASSQGGLAGGEQFF
10 NA TRBJ1-2 NA TRBV6-4 TGTGCCAGGGGACGGACTCGGGACACCTTC CARGRTRDTF
15 NA TRBJ2-7 NA TRBV18 TGTGCCAGCTCACCAAGAAAGGGCCACTCCTACGAGCAGTACTTC CASSPRKGHSYEQYF
15 NA TRBJ1-3 TRBD1 TRBV19 TGTGCCAGTAGATCCGGGACAGCTAACCGAAACACCATATATTTT CASRSGTANRNTIYF
16 NA TRBJ1-3 NA TRBV3-1/TRBV3-2 TGTGCCAGCAGCCAAGGAGGCAGCCGCTCTGGAAACACCATATATTTT CASSQGGSRSGNTIYF
13 NA TRBJ1-3 NA TRBV6-5 TGTGCCAGCTGGAGAGCGTGGGGAAACACCATATATTTT CASWRAWGNTIYF
18 NA TRBJ2-7 NA TRBV5-1 TGCGCCAGCAGCTTGGGCCTAGGCCGCTTTAGGAGCTCCTACGAGCAGTACTTC CASSLGLGRFRSSYEQYF
14 NA TRBJ2-2 NA TRBV19 TGTGCCAGTAGTATAGGGGAGTGGGCCGGGGAGCTGTTTTTT CASSIGEWAGELFF
15 NA TRBJ2-5 TRBD2 TRBV5-4 TGTGCCAGCAGCTCGGGACTAGCGGGGCAAGAGACCCAGTACTTC CASSSGLAGQETQYF
14 once TRBJ1-2 TRBD1 TRBV14 TGTGCCAGCAGCCAGTCCGGGACAGGTCGGGCGAGGGACTTC CASSQSGTGRARDF
14 NA TRBJ1-2 TRBD1 TRBV11-2 TGTGCCAGCAGCTTAGCGTCAGGGGGCAGCGGCTACACCTTC CASSLASGGSGYTF
14 NA TRBJ2-2 TRBD1 TRBV30 TGTGCCTGGACCGGGACAGTGAACACCGGGGAGCTGTTTTTT CAWTGTVNTGELFF
16 NA TRBJ2-2 NA TRBV6-1 TGTGCCAGCAGTGAAAGGCAATGGGCGAACACCGGGGAGCTGTTTTTT CASSERQWANTGELFF
15 NA TRBJ2-1 NA TRBV11-2 TGTGCCAGCAGCTTCGACGGGGCCTACTACAATGAGCAGTTCTTC CASSFDGAYYNEQFF
11 NA TRBJ1-1 NA TRBV2 TGTGCCAGCAGTGGGGAGACTGAAGCTTTCTTT CASSGETEAFF
14 NA TRBJ1-5 NA TRBV27 TGTGCCAGCAGTAAATACAGGGCCAATCAGCCCCAGCATTTT CASSKYRANQPQHF
14 NA TRBJ1-2 NA TRBV3-1/TRBV3-2 TGTGCCAGCAGCCAAGATCACCTGGGTAGGGGCTACACCTTC CASSQDHLGRGYTF
16 NA TRBJ2-6 TRBD1 TRBV7-6 TGTGCCAGCAGCACAGGGGGTCGGTCTGGGGCCAACGTCCTGACTTTC CASSTGGRSGANVLTF
14 few TRBJ1-1 NA TRBV7-3 TGTGCCAGCAGCTTAAGGCCCGGTGGTCCGGAAGCTTTCTTT CASSLRPGGPEAFF
13 NA TRBJ1-2 NA TRBV11-1 TGTGCCAGCAGCCCCTGGACGTCGGGTGGCTACACCTTC CASSPWTSGGYTF
14 NA TRBJ2-4 NA TRBV7-8 TGTGCCAGCAGCTTAGCCATGCTTGGAGGGATTCAGTACTTC CASSLAMLGGIQYF
14 once TRBJ2-3 NA TRBV7-3 TGTGCCAGCAGCTTAGATCCTAGCACAGATACGCAGTATTTT CASSLDPSTDTQYF